This T cell receptor beta chain was sequenced during a study of blood T cell repertoires in COVID-19. Produced via immunoSEQ multiplex PCR; TCRdb's table is partial and in-frame only. The sample has a few hundred thousand clones, over 80% seen once. Germline trimming cut 4 bases from V and 5 bases from J; bases unmatched to any gene: 15. This CDR3 has 18 amino acids. Germline V gives CDR1 SEHNR, CDR2 FQNEAQ (reference sequence). This receptor was taken from a young man who had recovered from COVID-19. Input material: PBMCs or T cells enriched from blood (not recorded which). The J gene is TRBJ2-2, the V gene TRBV7-9; 8 nucleotides agree with TRBD2. CDR3 sequence reads: CASSSPFTGRAATGELFF. Here the CDR3 DNA reads TGTGCCAGCAGCTCCCCGTTTACCGGGAGGGCCGCAACCGGGGAGCTGTTTTTT.